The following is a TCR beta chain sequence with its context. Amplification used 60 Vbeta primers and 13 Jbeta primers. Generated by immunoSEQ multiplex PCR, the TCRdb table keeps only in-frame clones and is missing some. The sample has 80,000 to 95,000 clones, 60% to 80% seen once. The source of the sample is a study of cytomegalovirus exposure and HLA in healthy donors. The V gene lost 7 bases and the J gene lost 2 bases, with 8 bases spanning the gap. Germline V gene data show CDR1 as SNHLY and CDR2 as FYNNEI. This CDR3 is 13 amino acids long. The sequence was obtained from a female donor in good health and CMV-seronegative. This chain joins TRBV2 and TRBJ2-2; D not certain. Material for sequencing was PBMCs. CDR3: CASTDTNTGELFF. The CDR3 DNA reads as TGTGCCAGCACCGACACAAACACCGGGGAGCTGTTTTTT.